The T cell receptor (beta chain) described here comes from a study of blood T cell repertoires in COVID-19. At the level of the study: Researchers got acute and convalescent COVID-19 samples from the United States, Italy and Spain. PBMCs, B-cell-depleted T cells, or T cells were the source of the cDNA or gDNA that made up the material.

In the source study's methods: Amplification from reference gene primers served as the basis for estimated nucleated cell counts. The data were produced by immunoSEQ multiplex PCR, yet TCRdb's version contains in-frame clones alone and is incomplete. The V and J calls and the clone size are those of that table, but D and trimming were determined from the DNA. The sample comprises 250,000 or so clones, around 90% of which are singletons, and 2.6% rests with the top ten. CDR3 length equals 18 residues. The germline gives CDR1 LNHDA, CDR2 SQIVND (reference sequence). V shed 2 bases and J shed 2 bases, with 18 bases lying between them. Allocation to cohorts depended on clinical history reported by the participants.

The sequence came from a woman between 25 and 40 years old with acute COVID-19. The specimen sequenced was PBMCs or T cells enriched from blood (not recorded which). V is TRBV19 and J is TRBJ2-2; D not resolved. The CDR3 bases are TGTGCCAGTAGTATACAGAACTTTGGAGCTTCTAACACCGGGGAGCTGTTTTTT. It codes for CASSIQNFGASNTGELFF.